A single sample gave rise to the 29 T cell receptor beta chains below, sequenced in a study of blood T cell repertoires in COVID-19. Sequenced by immunoSEQ multiplex PCR; TCRdb stores in-frame clones only, minus some. The sample lists some 130,000 clones, over 85% seen once, with roughly 3.7% in the top ten. Sequenced material: peripheral blood. Receptors were obtained from a man between 50 and 59 years old with active COVID-19.

The chain has TRBV3-1 (or the pseudogene TRBV3-2) and TRBJ2-1; tentatively, D is TRBD2 (6 bases). Germline V gene data show CDR1 as LGHDT and CDR2 as YNNKEL (reference sequence). This CDR3 region has 13 residues. Deletions cut 6 bases from V and 10 bases from J, with 16 bases between. CDR3 in amino acids: CASSQEPRGEQFF. The CDR3 coding sequence is TGTGCCAGCAGTCAGGAGCCTCGGGGGGAGCAGTTCTTC.

The chain uses TRBV7-6 and TRBJ2-1; D might be TRBD2 (6 bases). The germline V and J ends were trimmed by 5 bases and 7 bases, with 12 bases remaining between them. Germline V gene sequence: CDR1 SGHVS, CDR2 FNYEAQ. The CDR3 totals 13 residues. This chain's CDR3 is CASSPVGRNEQFF. The CDR3 DNA sequence: TGTGCCAGCAGCCCAGTGGGGAGGAATGAGCAGTTCTTC.

This rearrangement joins TRBV14 to TRBJ2-7, with D possibly matching TRBD2 (6 bases). The germline V and J ends were trimmed by 6 bases and 7 bases, with 16 bases remaining between them. In germline, CDR1 is SGHDN, CDR2 FVKESK. The CDR3 length is 13 residues. In DNA, the CDR3 is TGTGCCAGCAGTCCCCGGGTACGGGGGGAGCAGTACTTC. Protein product: CASSPRVRGEQYF.

J is TRBJ1-2 and V is TRBV5-1, with a weak D call TRBD1 (6 bases). V dropped 0 bases and J dropped 5 bases, with 11 bases sitting between them. Germline CDR1 is SGHRS and CDR2 is YFSETQ. CDR3 size: 14 residues. CDR3 sequence reads: CASSLEGGQYGYTF. CDR3 bases: TGCGCCAGCAGCTTGGAGGGCGGACAGTATGGCTACACCTTC.

CDR3 amino acids: CASSPAQGRGGELFF. Written as DNA, the CDR3 is TGTGCCAGCAGCCCAGCTCAGGGGCGCGGCGGGGAGCTGTTTTTT. V gene TRBV3-1 (or the pseudogene TRBV3-2) combines with J gene TRBJ2-2; tentatively, D is TRBD1 (6 bases). The CDR3 totals 15 residues. V was pared by 4 bases and J by 7 bases, with 16 bases between. Germline assignment: CDR1 LGHDT and CDR2 YNNKEL (reference sequence).

The CDR3, as DNA: TGTGCCAGCAGCCGCCGAGCGGGGTTTATGTCAGATACGCAGTATTTT. Protein: CASSRRAGFMSDTQYF. V is TRBV2 and J is TRBJ2-3, with 7 bases identical to TRBD2. The CDR3 runs 16 residues. CDR1 SNHLY and CDR2 FYNNEI come from the germline V gene. Trimming removed 6 bases from V and 4 bases from J; junction bases left unmatched: 13.

This chain joins TRBV30 and TRBJ1-6; 8 bases agree with TRBD1. The CDR3 covers 13 residues. After removal of 3 bases from V and 10 bases from J, the junction contained 5 bases not matched to a gene. The germline V gene encodes CDR1 GTSNPN and CDR2 SVGIG (reference sequence). This CDR3 is CAWRATGDSPLHF. CDR3 nucleotide sequence: TGTGCCTGGAGGGCGACAGGGGACTCACCCCTCCACTTT.

The chain carries TRBV5-1 and TRBJ1-4, with D perhaps matching TRBD1 (5 bases). Germline CDR1 is SGHRS and CDR2 is YFSETQ. Trimming removed 4 bases at V and 0 bases at J, with 10 bases between. The length of the CDR3 is 15 residues. This CDR3 reads CASSDSGATNEKLFF. As DNA, the CDR3 is TGCGCCAGCAGCGACTCGGGGGCAACTAATGAAAAACTGTTTTTT.

Only one count was recorded for this clone. The gene calls are TRBV5-1 and TRBJ2-2, with 12 bases fitting TRBD1. Trimming cost V 0 bases and J 0 bases; bases outside gene matches: 9. This CDR3 is 20 amino acids long. Germline-derived CDR1 and CDR2 are SGHRS and YFSETQ. The CDR3 is CASSLAFKGQGAPNTGELFF. In DNA, the CDR3 is TGCGCCAGCAGCTTGGCCTTCAAGGGACAGGGGGCTCCGAACACCGGGGAGCTGTTTTTT.

V usage is TRBV10-3 and J usage is TRBJ2-5; perhaps TRBD2 as D (5 bases). This CDR3 has 15 amino acids. CDR1 and CDR2 (germline): ENHRY, SYGVKD. Trimming took 10 bases from V and 2 from J, leaving 20 bases between them. The CDR3 sequence: CATGKRTPEQETQYF. The CDR3 DNA reads as TGTGCCACCGGGAAACGCACCCCCGAACAAGAGACCCAGTACTTC.

In its sample, this clone was seen once. The chain has TRBV7-9 and TRBJ2-1; 13 positions agree with TRBD2. The CDR3 extends over 18 amino acids. Per the germline V gene, CDR1 is SEHNR and CDR2 is FQNEAQ (reference sequence). Trimming at V came to 5 bases and at J to 5 bases, leaving 12 bases not matched to a gene. CDR3 nucleotides: TGTGCCAGCAGCGCCCCCGACAGGGGACTAGCGGGAAACAATGAGCAGTTCTTC. Translating it yields CASSAPDRGLAGNNEQFF.

The J gene is TRBJ2-5, the V gene TRBV6-6, with D perhaps TRBD1 (7 bases). The CDR3 is made up of 13 amino acids. Trimming pared 7 bases from V and 4 bases from J, leaving 13 bases between. The germline V gene has CDR1 MNHNY and CDR2 SVGAGI (reference sequence). The CDR3 nucleotides read TGTGCCAGCACTCAGGGGGGTCGAGAGACCCAGTACTTC. This codes for CASTQGGRETQYF.

J is TRBJ1-2 and V is TRBV5-1; D is possibly TRBD1 (6 bases). The CDR3 is 15 amino acids. V lost 0 bases to trimming and J lost 6 bases, with 15 bases between them. Germline CDR1 SGHRS, CDR2 YFSETQ. The CDR3 loop reads CASSLEGQTWDGYTF. The CDR3 nucleotides are TGCGCCAGCAGCTTGGAGGGACAAACTTGGGATGGCTACACCTTC.

The sample holds a few counts of this clone. This sample also contains other DNA sequences that code for the same CDR3. J is TRBJ2-1 and V is TRBV19, with TRBD1 identical over 9 bases. Per germline, CDR1 LNHDA and CDR2 SQIVND (reference sequence). J gave up 4 bases and V 4 bases, and 5 bases lay outside the gene matches. The CDR3 covers 15 residues. The CDR3 DNA sequence: TGTGCCAGTAGTACGACAGGGGGGGCTTACAATGAGCAGTTCTTC. Translation: CASSTTGGAYNEQFF.

The chain is built from TRBV14 and TRBJ2-1, with D possibly matching TRBD2 (5 bases). Germline CDR1 reads SGHDN; CDR2 reads FVKESK. V lost 5 bases to trimming and J lost 4 bases, with 12 bases between them. CDR3 length: 14 residues. Here the CDR3 DNA reads TGTGCCAGCAGCAGCTCCCGCGGGTACAATGAGCAGTTCTTC. As protein: CASSSSRGYNEQFF.

V and J are TRBV6-5 and TRBJ2-7; D might be TRBD1 (5 bases). The CDR3 loop spans 14 amino acids. V was clipped by 10 bases and J by 1 base, with 17 bases between them. Germline V gives CDR1 MNHEY, CDR2 SVGAGI. For the CDR3, the DNA is TGTGCCACAGGCAGGGCCAGCACATCCTACGAGCAGTACTTC. Translated: CATGRASTSYEQYF.

The V and J genes are TRBV12-3 or TRBV12-4 and TRBJ2-5; TRBD1 agrees at 8 bases. J was trimmed by 4 bases and V by 6 bases; bases with no gene match: 4. This CDR3 has 13 residues. The CDR3 sequence is CASSRDRGETQYF. CDR3 in DNA: TGTGCCAGCAGCCGCGACAGGGGAGAGACCCAGTACTTC.

J is TRBJ2-2 and V is TRBV2; 12 nucleotides align to TRBD2. Germline CDR1 reads SNHLY; CDR2 reads FYNNEI. CDR3 length: 16 amino acids. V dropped 4 bases and J dropped 8; count of bases not matched to a gene: 8. CDR3 DNA: TGTGCCAGCAGTGGGGAGACTAGCGGGAGTGGTGGGGAGCTGTTTTTT. Its translation: CASSGETSGSGGELFF.

The V and J genes are TRBV6-6 and TRBJ1-1, with TRBD1 matching over 8 bases. V was pared by 6 bases and J by 4 bases, with 7 bases of the junction left unmatched. This CDR3 region has 14 residues. Germline V CDR1 and CDR2: MNHNY, SVGAGI (reference sequence). CDR3 in DNA: TGTGCCAGCAGAACGACAGGGGAGGCCACTGAAGCTTTCTTT. It encodes CASRTTGEATEAFF.

The chain carries TRBV27 and TRBJ2-1; 9 positions agree with TRBD2. The J segment lost 6 bases and the V segment lost 8 bases, leaving 8 bases of the junction unmatched. Germline CDR1 reads MNHEY; CDR2 reads SMNVEV (reference sequence). The CDR3 spans 14 residues. CDR3 sequence (DNA): TGTGCCAGCCAGTTGTTAGCGGGAGCCAATGAGCAGTTCTTC. This gives the protein CASQLLAGANEQFF.

The chain employs TRBV7-9 and TRBJ1-1, with D tentatively TRBD1 (6 bases). This CDR3 is built from 16 residues. Germline values: CDR1 SEHNR, CDR2 FQNEAQ (reference sequence). V lost 5 bases to trimming and J lost 6 bases, with 22 bases between them. This chain's CDR3 is CASSTYYREGRPEAFF. The CDR3 DNA is TGTGCCAGCAGCACTTACTACAGGGAGGGAAGGCCTGAAGCTTTCTTT.

This chain links TRBV6-1 with TRBJ2-4, with D unresolved. Looked up from germline, CDR1 is MNHNS and CDR2 is SASEGT. CDR3 length: 16 residues. V lost 2 bases and J 3 bases, leaving 14 bases between the germline ends. The CDR3 DNA reads as TGTGCCAGCAGTGAATTTAGGAGCGATGTCAAAAACATTCAGTACTTC. Its protein product is CASSEFRSDVKNIQYF.

The chain uses TRBV6-5 and TRBJ2-5, with TRBD2 matching over 9 bases. Trimming took 0 bases from V and 3 from J; bases not matched to a gene: 5. Germline V lookup: CDR1 MNHEY, CDR2 SVGAGI. The CDR3 loop spans 16 amino acids. The CDR3 is CASSYSKLAGKETQYF. The CDR3 nucleotides read TGTGCCAGCAGTTACTCGAAACTAGCGGGCAAAGAGACCCAGTACTTC.

This chain uses TRBV6-5 with TRBJ1-5; unclear D gene. The CDR3 loop spans 15 amino acids. The germline V gene encodes CDR1 MNHEY and CDR2 SVGAGI. V shed 6 bases and J shed 5 bases, with 17 bases lying between them. Written as DNA, the CDR3 is TGTGCCAGCAGGAGCCCTGCACAGTTATATCAGCCCCAGCATTTT. The encoded protein is CASRSPAQLYQPQHF.

The J gene is TRBJ1-6, the V gene TRBV18; 7 nucleotides line up with TRBD1. V shed 5 bases, J shed 5 bases, and the junction held 3 bases outside the gene matches. This CDR3 spans 14 amino acids. CDR1 and CDR2 (germline): KGHSH, LQKENI. CDR3 in DNA: TGTGCCAGCTCATTGGGACAGCATAATTCACCCCTCCACTTT. It is translated as CASSLGQHNSPLHF.

This clone was seen a single time. This chain joins TRBV19 and TRBJ1-5; D is undetermined. Germline values: CDR1 LNHDA, CDR2 SQIVND (reference sequence). The CDR3 spans 14 residues. Trimming cost V 3 bases and J 9 bases, with 15 bases left between them. The CDR3 sequence: CASSIDGIEGPQHF. The CDR3 DNA reads as TGTGCCAGTAGTATCGATGGGATCGAGGGGCCCCAGCATTTT.

The rearrangement joins TRBV7-9 to TRBJ2-1; 12 nucleotides match TRBD2. Losses at the gene ends were 4 bases for V and 3 bases for J; bases not matched to a gene: 4. CDR3 length equals 16 residues. The germline gives CDR1 SEHNR, CDR2 FQNEAQ (reference sequence). CDR3 in amino acids: CASSSLAGGLYNEQFF. The DNA for the CDR3 is TGTGCCAGCAGCTCCCTAGCGGGAGGGCTCTACAATGAGCAGTTCTTC.

This clone has only one observation. The chain uses TRBV19 and TRBJ1-2; D remains unclear. CDR1 LNHDA and CDR2 SQIVND come from the germline V gene (reference sequence). CDR3 length: 14 amino acids. The V end was cut by 5 bases, the J end by 2 bases, with 12 bases between. Here the CDR3 reads CASSPSSHNYGYTF. CDR3 DNA: TGTGCCAGTAGTCCGTCCAGTCACAACTATGGCTACACCTTC.

CDR3 region: CASRPTGGSYEQYV. The CDR3 region has the DNA TGTGCCAGCAGGCCCACAGGGGGCTCCTACGAGCAGTACGTC. The V and J genes are TRBV6-5 and TRBJ2-7; 8 nucleotides agree with TRBD1. The length of the CDR3 is 14 residues. With V trimmed by 6 bases and J by 0 bases, 4 bases remained unmatched. Germline V gene lookup returns CDR1 MNHEY and CDR2 SVGAGI.